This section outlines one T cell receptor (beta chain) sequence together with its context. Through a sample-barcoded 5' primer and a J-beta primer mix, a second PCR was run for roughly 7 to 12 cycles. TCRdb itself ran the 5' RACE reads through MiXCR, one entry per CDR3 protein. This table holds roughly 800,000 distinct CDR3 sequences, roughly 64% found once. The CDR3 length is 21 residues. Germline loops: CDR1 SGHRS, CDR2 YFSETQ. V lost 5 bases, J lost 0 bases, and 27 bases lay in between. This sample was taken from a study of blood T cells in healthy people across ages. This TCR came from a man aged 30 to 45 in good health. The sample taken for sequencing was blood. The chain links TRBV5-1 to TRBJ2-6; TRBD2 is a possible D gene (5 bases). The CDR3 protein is CASSQTPVREIYDSGANVLTF. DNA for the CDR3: TGCGCCAGCAGTCAAACCCCAGTCCGGGAAATCTACGACTCTGGGGCCAACGTCCTGACTTTC.